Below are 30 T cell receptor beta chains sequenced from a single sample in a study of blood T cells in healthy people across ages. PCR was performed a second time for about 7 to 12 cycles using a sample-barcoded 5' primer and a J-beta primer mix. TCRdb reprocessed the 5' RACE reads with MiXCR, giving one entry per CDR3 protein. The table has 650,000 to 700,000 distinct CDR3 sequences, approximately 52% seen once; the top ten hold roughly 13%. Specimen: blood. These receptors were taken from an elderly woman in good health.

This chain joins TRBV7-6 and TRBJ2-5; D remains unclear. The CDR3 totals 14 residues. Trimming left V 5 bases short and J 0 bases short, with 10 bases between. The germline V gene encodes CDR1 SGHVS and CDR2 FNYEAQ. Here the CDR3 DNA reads TGTGCCAGCAGCCCCTCAGGATACCAAGAGACCCAGTACTTC. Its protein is CASSPSGYQETQYF.

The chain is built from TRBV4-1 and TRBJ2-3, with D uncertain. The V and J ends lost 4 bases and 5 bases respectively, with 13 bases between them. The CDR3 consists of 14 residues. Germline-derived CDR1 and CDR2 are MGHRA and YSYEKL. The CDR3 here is CASSPITTRDTQYF. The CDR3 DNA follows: TGCGCCAGCAGCCCTATAACGACCAGAGATACGCAGTATTTT.

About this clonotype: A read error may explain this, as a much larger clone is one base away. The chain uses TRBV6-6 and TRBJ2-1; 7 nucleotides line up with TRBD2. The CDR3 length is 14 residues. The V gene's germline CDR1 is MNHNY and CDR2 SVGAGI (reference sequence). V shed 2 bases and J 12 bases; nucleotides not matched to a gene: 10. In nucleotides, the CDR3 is TGTGCCAGCAGTTACGAGGGACTCCCGGGAGGGCAGTTCTTC. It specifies CASSYEGLPGGQFF.

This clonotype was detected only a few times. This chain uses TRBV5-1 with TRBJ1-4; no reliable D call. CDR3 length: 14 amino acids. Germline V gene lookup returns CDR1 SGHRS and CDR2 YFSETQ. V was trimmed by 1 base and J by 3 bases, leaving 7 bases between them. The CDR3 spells CASSLQDPNEKLFF. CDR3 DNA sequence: TGCGCCAGCAGCTTGCAGGACCCTAATGAAAAACTGTTTTTT.

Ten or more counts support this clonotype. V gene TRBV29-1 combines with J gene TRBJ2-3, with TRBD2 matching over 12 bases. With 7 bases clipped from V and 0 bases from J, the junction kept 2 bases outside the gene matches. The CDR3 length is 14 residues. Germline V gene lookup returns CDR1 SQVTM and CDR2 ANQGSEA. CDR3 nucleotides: TGCAGCGGTGGGACTAGCGGGAGCACAGATACGCAGTATTTT. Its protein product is CSGGTSGSTDTQYF.

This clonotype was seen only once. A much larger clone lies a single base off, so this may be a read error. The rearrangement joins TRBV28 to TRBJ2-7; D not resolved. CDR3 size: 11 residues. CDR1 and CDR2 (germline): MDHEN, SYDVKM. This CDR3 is CASRGSYELYF. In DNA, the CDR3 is TGTGCCAGCAGGGGCTCCTACGAGCTGTACTTC.

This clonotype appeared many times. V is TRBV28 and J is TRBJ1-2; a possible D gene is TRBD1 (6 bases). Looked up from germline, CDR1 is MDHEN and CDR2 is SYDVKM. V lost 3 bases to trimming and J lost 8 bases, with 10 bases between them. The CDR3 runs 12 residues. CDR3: CASSLDRTGYTF. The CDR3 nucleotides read TGTGCCAGCAGTTTGGACAGAACCGGCTACACCTTC.

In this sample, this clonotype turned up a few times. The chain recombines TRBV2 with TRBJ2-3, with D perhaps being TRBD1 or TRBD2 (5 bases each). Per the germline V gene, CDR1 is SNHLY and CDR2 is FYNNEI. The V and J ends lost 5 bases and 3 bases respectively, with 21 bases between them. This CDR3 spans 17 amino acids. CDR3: CASSSYPRGRGTDTQYF. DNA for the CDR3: TGTGCCAGCAGTTCCTATCCAAGGGGTCGCGGGACAGATACGCAGTATTTT.

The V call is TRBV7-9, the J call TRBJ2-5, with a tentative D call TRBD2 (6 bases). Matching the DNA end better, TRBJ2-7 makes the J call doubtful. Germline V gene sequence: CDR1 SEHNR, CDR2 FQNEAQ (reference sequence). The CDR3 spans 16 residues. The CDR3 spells CASSLATGTLGREQYF. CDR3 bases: TGTGCCAGCAGCTTAGCGACCGGGACTCTGGGCCGCGAGCAGTACTTC.

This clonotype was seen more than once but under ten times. The CDR3 loop is CSALGQGIWGYTF. CDR3 DNA: TGCAGCGCTCTAGGACAGGGAATATGGGGTTACACCTTC. This chain uses TRBV29-1 with TRBJ1-2; TRBD1 matches at 8 bases. The V gene's germline CDR1 is SQVTM and CDR2 ANQGSEA. The V segment lost 7 bases and the J segment 11 bases; nucleotides outside the gene matches: 15. The CDR3 sequence is 13 residues long.

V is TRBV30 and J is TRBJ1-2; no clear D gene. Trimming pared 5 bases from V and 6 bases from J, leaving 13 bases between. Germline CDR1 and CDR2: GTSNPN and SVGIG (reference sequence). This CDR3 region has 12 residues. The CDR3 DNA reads TGTGCCTGGGAAAGGGCGGGGAATGGCTACACCTTC. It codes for CAWERAGNGYTF. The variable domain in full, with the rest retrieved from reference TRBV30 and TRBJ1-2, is SQTIHQWPATLVQPVGSPLSLECTVEGTSNPNLYWYRQAAGRGLQLLFYSVGIGQISSEVPQNLSASRPQDRQFILSSKKLLLSDSGFYLCAWERAGNGYTFGSGTRLTVV.

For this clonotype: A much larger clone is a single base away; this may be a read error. The CDR3 here is CASSERFSYNEQFF. In nucleotides, the CDR3 is TGTGCCAGCAGTGAGAGGTTCTCCTACAATGAGCAGTTCTTC. The gene calls are TRBV25-1 and TRBJ2-1; D not certain. The germline V and J ends were trimmed by 3 bases and 0 bases, with 6 bases remaining between them. CDR3 length: 14 amino acids. Looked up from germline, CDR1 is MGHDK and CDR2 is SYGVNS.

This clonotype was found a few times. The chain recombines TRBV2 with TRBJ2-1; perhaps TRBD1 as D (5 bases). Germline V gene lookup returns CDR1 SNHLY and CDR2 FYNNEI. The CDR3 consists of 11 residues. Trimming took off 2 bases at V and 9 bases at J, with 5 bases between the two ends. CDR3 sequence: CASSERGEQFF. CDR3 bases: TGTGCCAGCAGTGAAAGGGGTGAGCAGTTCTTC.

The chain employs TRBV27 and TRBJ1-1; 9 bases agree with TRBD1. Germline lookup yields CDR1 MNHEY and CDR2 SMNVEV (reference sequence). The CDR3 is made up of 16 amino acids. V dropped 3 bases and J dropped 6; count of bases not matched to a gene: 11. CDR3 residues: CASSFIGQGRKAEAFF. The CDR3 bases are TGTGCCAGCAGTTTTATCGGACAGGGGAGGAAGGCTGAAGCTTTCTTT.

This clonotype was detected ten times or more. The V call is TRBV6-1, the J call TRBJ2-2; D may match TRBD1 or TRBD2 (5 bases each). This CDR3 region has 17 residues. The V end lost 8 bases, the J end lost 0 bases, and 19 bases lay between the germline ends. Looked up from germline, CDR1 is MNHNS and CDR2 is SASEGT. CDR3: CASGVDPGPANTGELFF. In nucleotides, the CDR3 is TGTGCCAGCGGAGTTGATCCGGGGCCAGCGAACACCGGGGAGCTGTTTTTT.

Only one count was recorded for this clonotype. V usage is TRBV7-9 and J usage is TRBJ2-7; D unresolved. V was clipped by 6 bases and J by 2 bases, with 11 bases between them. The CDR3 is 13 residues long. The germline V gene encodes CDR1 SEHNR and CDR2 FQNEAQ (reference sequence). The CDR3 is CASSPSIPYEQYF. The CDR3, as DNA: TGTGCCAGCAGTCCGAGTATCCCCTACGAGCAGTACTTC.

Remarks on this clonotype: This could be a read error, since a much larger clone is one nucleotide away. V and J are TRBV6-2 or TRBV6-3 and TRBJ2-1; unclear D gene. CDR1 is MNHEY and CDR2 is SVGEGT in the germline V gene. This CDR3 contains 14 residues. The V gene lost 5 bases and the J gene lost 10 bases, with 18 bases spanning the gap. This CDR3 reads CASSPPLHRSEQFF. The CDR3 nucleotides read TGTGCCAGCAGTCCACCCTTACACCGATCGGAGCAGTTCTTC.

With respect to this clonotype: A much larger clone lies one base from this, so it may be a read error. CDR3 amino acids: CASSRVTGSSYEQYF. DNA for the CDR3: TGTGCCAGCAGCCGAGTGACGGGGTCCTCCTACGAGCAGTACTTC. The J gene is TRBJ2-7, the V gene TRBV4-2; D perhaps matches TRBD2 (5 bases). The germline V and J ends were trimmed by 4 bases and 0 bases, with 13 bases remaining between them. The germline V gene encodes CDR1 LGHNA and CDR2 YNFKEQ. The CDR3 length is 15 residues.

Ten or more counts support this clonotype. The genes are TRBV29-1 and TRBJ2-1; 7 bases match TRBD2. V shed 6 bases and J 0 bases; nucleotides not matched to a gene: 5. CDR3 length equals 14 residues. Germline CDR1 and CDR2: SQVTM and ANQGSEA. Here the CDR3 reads CSVKAGSSYNEQFF. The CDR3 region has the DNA TGCAGCGTGAAAGCGGGGAGCTCCTACAATGAGCAGTTCTTC.

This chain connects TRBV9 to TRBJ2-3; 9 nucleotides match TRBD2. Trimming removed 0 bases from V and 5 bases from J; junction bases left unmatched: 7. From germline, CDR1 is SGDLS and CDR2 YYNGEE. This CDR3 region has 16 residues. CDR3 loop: CASSVEGGGAGDTQYF. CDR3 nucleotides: TGTGCCAGCAGCGTAGAGGGCGGGGGGGCAGGAGATACGCAGTATTTT.

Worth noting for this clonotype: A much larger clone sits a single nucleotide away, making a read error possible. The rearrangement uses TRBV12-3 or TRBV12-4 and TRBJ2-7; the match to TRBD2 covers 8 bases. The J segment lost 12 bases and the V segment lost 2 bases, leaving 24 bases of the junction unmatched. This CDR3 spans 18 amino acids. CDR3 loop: CASSLRFTSGGFLQTRYF. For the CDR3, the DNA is TGTGCCAGCAGTTTACGGTTCACTAGCGGCGGATTTCTTCAGACCCGGTACTTC.

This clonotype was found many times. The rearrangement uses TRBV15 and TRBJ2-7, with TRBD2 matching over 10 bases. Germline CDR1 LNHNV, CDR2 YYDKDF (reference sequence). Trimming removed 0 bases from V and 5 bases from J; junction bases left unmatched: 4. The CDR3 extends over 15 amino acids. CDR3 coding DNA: TGTGCCACCAGCAGAGATACTAGCGGGATCAACGAGCAGTACTTC. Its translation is CATSRDTSGINEQYF.

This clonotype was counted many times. CDR3 residues: CASFRGQSYNEQFF. The CDR3 DNA is TGTGCCAGCTTTCGGGGACAGTCCTACAATGAGCAGTTCTTC. V is TRBV12-3 or TRBV12-4 and J is TRBJ2-1; 7 positions agree with TRBD1. CDR3 length equals 14 residues. V trimming: 8 bases; J trimming: 1 base; junction bases outside the gene matches: 5.

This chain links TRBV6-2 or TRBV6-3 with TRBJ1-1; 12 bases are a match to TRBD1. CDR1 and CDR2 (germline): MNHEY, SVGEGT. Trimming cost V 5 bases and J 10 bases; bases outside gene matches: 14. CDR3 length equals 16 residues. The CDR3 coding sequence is TGTGCCAGCAGTATTAATCCGGGACAGGGGGCGCTTCCAGCTTTCTTT. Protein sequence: CASSINPGQGALPAFF.

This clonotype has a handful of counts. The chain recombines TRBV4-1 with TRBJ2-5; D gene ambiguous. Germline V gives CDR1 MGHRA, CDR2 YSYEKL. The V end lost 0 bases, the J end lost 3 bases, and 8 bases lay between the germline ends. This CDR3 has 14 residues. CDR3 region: CASSQENREETQYF. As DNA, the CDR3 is TGCGCCAGCAGCCAAGAGAACAGAGAAGAGACCCAGTACTTC.

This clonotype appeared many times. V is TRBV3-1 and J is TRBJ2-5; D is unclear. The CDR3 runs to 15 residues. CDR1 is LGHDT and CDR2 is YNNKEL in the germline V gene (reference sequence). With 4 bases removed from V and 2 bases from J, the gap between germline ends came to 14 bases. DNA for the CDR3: TGTGCCAGCAGCCTACCGGCGAGAAGACAAGAGACCCAGTACTTC. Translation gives CASSLPARRQETQYF.

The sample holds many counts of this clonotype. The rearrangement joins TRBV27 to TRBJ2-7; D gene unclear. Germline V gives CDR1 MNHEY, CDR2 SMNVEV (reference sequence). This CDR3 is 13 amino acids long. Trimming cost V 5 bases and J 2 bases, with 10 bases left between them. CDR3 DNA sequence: TGTGCCAGCAGTCCTAACCATCCCTACGAGCAGTACTTC. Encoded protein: CASSPNHPYEQYF.

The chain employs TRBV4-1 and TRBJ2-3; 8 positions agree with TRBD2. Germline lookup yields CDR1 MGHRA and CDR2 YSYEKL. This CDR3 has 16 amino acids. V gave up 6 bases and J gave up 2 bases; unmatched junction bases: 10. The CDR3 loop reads CASRPLSGGLTDTQYF. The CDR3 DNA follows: TGCGCCAGCAGACCCCTGAGCGGGGGACTCACAGATACGCAGTATTTT.

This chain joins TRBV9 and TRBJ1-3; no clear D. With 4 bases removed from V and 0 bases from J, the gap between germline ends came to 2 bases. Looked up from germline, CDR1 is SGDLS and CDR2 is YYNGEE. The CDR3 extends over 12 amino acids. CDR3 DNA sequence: TGTGCCAGCAGCCACTCTGGAAACACCATATATTTT. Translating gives CASSHSGNTIYF.

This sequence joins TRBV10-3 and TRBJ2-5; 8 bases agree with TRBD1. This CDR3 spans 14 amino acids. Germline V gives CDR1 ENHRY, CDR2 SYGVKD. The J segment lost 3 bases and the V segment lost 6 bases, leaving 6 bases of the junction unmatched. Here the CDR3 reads CAISASDREETQYF. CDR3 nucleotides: TGTGCCATCAGCGCCTCGGACAGGGAAGAGACCCAGTACTTC.